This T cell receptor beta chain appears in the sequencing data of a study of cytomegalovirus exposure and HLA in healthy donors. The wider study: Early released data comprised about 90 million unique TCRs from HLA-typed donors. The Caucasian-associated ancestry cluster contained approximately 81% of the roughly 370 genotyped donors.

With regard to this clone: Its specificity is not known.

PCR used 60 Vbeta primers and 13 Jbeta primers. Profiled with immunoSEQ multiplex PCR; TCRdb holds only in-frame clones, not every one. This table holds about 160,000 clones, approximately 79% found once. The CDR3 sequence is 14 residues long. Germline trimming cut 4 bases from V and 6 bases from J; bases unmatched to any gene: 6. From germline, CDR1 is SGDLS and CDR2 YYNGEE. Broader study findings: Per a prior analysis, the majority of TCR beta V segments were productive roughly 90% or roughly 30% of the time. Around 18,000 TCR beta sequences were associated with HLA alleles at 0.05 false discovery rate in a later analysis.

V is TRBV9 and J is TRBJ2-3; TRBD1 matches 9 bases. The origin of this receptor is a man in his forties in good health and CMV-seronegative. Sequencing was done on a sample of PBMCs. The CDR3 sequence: CASSTWTGVDTQYF. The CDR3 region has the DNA TGTGCCAGCAGCACTTGGACAGGGGTGGATACGCAGTATTTT. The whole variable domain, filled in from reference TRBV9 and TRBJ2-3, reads DSGVTQTPKHLITATGQRVTLRCSPRSGDLSVYWYQQSLDQGLQFLIQYYNGEERAKGNILERFSAQQFPDLHSELNLSSLELGDSALYFCASSTWTGVDTQYFGPGTRLTVL.